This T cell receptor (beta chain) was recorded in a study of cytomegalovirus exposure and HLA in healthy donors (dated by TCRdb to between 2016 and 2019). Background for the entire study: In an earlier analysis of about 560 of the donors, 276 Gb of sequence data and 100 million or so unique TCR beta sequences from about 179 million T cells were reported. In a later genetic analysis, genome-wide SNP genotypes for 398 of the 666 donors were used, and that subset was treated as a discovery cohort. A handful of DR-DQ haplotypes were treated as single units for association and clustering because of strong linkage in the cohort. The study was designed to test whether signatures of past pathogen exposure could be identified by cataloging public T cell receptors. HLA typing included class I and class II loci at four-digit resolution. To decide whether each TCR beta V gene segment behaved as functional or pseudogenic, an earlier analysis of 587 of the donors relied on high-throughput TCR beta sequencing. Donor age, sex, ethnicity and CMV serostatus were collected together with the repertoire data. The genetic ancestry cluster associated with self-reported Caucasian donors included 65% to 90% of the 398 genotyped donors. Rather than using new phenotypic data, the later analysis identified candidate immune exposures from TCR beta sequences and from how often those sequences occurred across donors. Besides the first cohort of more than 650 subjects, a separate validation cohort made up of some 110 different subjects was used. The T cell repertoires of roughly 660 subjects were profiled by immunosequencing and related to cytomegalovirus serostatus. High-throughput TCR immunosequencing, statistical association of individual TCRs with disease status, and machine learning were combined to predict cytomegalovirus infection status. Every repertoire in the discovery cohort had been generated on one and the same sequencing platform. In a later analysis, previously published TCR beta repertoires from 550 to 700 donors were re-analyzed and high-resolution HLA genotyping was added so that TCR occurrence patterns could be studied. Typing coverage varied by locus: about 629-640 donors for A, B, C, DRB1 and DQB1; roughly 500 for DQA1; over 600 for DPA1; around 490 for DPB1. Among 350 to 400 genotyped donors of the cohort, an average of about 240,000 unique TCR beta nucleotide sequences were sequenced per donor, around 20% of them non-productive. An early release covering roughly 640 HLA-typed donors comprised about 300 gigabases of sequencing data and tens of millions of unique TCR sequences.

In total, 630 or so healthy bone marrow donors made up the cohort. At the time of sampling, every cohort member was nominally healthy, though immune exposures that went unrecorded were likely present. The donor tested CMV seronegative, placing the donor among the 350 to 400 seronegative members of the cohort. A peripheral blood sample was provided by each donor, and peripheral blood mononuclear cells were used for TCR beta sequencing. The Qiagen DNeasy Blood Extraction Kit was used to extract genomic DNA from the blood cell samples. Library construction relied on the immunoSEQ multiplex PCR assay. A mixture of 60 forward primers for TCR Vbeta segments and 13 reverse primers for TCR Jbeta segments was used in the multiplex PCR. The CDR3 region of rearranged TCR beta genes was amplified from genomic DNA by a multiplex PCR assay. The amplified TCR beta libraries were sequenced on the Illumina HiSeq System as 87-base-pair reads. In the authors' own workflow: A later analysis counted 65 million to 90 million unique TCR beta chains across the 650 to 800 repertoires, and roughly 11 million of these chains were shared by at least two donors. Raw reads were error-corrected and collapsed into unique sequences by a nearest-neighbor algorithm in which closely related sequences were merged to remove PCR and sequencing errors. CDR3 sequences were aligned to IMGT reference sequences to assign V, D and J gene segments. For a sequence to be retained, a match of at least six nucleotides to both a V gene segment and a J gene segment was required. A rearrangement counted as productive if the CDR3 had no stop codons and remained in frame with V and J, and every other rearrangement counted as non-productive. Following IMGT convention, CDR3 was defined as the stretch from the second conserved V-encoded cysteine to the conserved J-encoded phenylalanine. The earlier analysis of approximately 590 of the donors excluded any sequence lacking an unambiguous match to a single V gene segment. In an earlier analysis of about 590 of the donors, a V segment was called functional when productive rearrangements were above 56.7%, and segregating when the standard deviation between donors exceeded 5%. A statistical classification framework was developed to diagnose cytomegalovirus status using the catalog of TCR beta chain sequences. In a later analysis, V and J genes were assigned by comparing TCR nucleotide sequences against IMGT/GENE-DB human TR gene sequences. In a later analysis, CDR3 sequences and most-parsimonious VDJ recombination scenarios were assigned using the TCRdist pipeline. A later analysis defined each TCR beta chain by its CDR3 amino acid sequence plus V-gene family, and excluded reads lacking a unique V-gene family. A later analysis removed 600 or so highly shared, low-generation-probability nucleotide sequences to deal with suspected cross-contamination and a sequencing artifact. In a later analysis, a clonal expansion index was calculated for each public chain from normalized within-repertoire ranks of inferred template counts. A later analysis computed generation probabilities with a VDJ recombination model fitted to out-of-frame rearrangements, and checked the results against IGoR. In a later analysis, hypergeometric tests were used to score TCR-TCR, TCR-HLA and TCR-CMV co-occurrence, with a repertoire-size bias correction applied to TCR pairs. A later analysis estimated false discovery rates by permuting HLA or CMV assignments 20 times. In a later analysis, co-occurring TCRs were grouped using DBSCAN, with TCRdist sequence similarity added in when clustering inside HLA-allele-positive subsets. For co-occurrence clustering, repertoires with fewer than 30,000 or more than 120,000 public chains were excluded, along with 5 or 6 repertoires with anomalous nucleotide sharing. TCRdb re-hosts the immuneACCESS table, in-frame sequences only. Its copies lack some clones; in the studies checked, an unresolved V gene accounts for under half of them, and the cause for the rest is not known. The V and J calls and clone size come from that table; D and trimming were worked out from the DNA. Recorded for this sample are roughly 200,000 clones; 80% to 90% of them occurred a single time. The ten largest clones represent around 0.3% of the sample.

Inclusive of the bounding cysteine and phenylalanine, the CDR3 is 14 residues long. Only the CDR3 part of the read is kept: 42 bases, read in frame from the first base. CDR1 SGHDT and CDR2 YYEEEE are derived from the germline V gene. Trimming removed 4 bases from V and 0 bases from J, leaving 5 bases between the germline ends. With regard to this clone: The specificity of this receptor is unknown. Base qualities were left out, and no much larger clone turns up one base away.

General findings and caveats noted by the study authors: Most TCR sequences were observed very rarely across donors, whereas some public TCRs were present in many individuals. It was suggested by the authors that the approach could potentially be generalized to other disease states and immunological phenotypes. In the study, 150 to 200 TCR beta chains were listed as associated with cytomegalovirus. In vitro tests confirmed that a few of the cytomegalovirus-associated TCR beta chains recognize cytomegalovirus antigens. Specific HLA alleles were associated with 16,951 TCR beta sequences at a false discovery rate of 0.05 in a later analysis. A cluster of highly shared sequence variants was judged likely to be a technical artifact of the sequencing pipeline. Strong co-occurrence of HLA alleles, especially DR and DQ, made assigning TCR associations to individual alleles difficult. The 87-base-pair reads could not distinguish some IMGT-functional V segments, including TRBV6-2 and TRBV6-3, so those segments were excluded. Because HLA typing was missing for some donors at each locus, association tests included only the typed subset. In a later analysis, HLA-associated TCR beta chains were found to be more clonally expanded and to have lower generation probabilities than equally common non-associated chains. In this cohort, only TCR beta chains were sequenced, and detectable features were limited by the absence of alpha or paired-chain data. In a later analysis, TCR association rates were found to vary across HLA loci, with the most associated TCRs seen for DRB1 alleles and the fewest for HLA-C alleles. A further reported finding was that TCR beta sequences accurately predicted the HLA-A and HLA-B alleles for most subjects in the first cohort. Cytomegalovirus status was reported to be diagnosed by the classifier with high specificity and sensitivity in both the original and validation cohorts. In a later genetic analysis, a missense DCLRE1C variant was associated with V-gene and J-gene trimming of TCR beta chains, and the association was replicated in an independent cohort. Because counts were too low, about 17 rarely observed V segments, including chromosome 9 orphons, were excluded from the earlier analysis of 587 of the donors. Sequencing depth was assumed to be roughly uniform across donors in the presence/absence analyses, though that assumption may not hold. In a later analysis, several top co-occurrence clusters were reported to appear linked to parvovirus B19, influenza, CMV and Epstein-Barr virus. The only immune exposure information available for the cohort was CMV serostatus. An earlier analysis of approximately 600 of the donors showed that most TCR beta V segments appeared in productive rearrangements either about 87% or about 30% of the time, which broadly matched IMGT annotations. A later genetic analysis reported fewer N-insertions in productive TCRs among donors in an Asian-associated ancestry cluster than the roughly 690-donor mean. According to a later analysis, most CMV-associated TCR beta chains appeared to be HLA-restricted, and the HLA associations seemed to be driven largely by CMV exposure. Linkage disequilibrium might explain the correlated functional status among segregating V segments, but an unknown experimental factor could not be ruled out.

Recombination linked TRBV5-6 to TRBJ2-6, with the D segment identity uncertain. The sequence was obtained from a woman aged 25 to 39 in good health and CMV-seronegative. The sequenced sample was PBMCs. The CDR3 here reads CASSPVSGANVLTF. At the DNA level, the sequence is TGTGCCAGCAGCCCAGTCTCTGGGGCCAACGTCCTGACTTTC.